This entry describes one TCR beta chain. The antigen it recognizes is unknown. This entry comes from a study of cytomegalovirus exposure and HLA in healthy donors (dated by TCRdb to about 2017). In the study overall: An earlier analysis of 587 of the donors reported over 250 Gb of sequence data and around 120 million unique TCR beta sequences obtained from about 180 million T cells. Alongside the repertoire data, information on donor age, sex, ethnicity and CMV serostatus was compiled. High-throughput TCR immunosequencing, statistical association of individual TCRs with disease status, and machine learning were combined to predict cytomegalovirus infection status. To study patterns of TCR occurrence, a later analysis re-analyzed previously published TCR beta repertoires from several hundred donors and added high-resolution HLA genotyping. Using immunosequencing, the study profiled T cell repertoires from 666 subjects and related those repertoires to cytomegalovirus serostatus. The genetic ancestry cluster associated with self-reported Caucasian donors included over 65% of the roughly 400 genotyped donors. The number of donors typed differed by locus, with roughly 629-640 for A, B, C, DRB1 and DQB1, roughly 520 for DQA1, 600 to 610 for DPA1, and around 450 for DPB1. HLA typing covered class I and class II loci at four-digit resolution. In an earlier analysis of a few hundred of the donors, high-throughput TCR beta sequencing was used to judge whether each TCR beta V gene segment behaved as functional or pseudogenic. The aim of the study was to test whether cataloging public T cell receptors could identify signatures of past pathogen exposure. Besides the first cohort of 500 to 700 subjects, a separate validation cohort made up of 90 to 150 different subjects was used. In the later analysis, no new phenotypic data were used to find candidate immune exposures; instead, reliance was placed on TCR beta sequences and their occurrence across donors. All discovery cohort repertoires had been generated on a single sequencing platform. Because of strong linkage in the cohort, roughly 5 DR-DQ haplotypes were treated as single units for association and clustering. On average, around 230,000 unique TCR beta nucleotide sequences were sequenced per donor among some 420 genotyped donors of the cohort, with roughly 19% of those sequences being non-productive. A later genetic analysis used genome-wide SNP genotypes for about three fifths of the roughly 700 donors, treating that subset as a discovery cohort. Roughly 300 gigabases of sequencing data and 80 million or so unique TCR sequences were included in an early release covering roughly 600 HLA-typed donors. Beyond this particular receptor, the publication reports: HLA typing was unavailable for some donors at each locus, so association tests used only the typed subset. A further reported finding was that TCR beta sequences accurately predicted the HLA-A and HLA-B alleles for most subjects in the first cohort. This cohort had only TCR beta chains sequenced, and the lack of alpha or paired-chain data limited which features could be detected. In a later analysis, the rate of TCR association differed among HLA loci, with DRB1 alleles having the most associated TCRs and HLA-C alleles having the fewest. Assigning TCR associations to individual alleles was difficult when HLA alleles, especially DR and DQ, strongly co-occurred. In a later analysis, HLA-associated TCR beta chains were found to be more clonally expanded and to have lower generation probabilities than equally common non-associated chains. According to a later genetic analysis, donors in an Asian-associated ancestry cluster had fewer N-insertions in productive TCRs than the roughly 700-donor mean. According to a later analysis, parvovirus B19, influenza, CMV and Epstein-Barr virus appeared linked to several top co-occurrence clusters. Most CMV-associated TCR beta chains appeared to be HLA-restricted in a later analysis, and the HLA associations seemed to be driven largely by CMV exposure. At a false discovery rate of 0.05, a later analysis linked about 17,000 TCR beta sequences to specific HLA alleles. The authors suggested that the approach could potentially be generalized to other disease states and immunological phenotypes. Most TCR sequences were observed very rarely across donors, whereas some public TCRs were present in many individuals. The classifier was reported to diagnose cytomegalovirus status with high specificity and sensitivity in both the original and validation cohorts. Roughly uniform sequencing depth across donors was assumed in presence/absence analyses, although this assumption may not hold. The earlier analysis of approximately 540 of the donors excluded 15 to 20 rarely observed V segments, including chromosome 9 orphons, because counts were too low. Correlated functional status among segregating V segments might reflect linkage disequilibrium, but an unknown experimental factor could not be ruled out. Broadly in line with IMGT annotations, most TCR beta V segments showed up in productive rearrangements about 90% or about 30% of the time in an earlier analysis of approximately 600 of the donors. Three of the identified cytomegalovirus-associated TCR beta chains were confirmed in vitro to be specific for cytomegalovirus antigens. Some IMGT-functional V segments, including TRBV6-2 and TRBV6-3, could not be distinguished by the 87-base-pair reads and were therefore excluded. A cluster of highly shared sequence variants was judged likely to represent a technical artifact of the sequencing pipeline. In a later genetic analysis, a missense DCLRE1C variant was associated with V-gene and J-gene trimming of TCR beta chains, and the association was replicated in an independent cohort. The study gave a list of over 150 TCR beta chains associated with cytomegalovirus. CMV serostatus was the only immune exposure information available for the cohort.

The receptor library was made with the immunoSEQ multiplex PCR assay. For the multiplex PCR, a mixture combining 60 forward primers for TCR Vbeta segments and 13 reverse primers for TCR Jbeta segments was used. The CDR3 region of rearranged TCR beta genes was amplified from genomic DNA by a multiplex PCR assay. On the Illumina HiSeq System, the amplified TCR beta libraries were sequenced as 87-base-pair reads. From the authors' description of their analysis: A later analysis tallied around 82 million unique TCR beta chains across the 666 repertoires, and approximately 11 million of those chains were shared by two or more donors. Raw reads were error-corrected and collapsed into unique sequences with a nearest-neighbor algorithm that merged closely related sequences to remove PCR and sequencing errors. V, D and J gene segments were assigned by aligning CDR3 sequences to IMGT reference sequences. Each retained sequence needed at least a six-nucleotide match to both a V gene segment and a J gene segment. A rearrangement was called productive if the CDR3 had no stop codons and remained in frame with V and J, and every other rearrangement was called non-productive. Following IMGT convention, CDR3 was defined as the stretch from the second conserved V-encoded cysteine up to the conserved J-encoded phenylalanine. The earlier analysis of a few hundred of the donors excluded any sequence lacking an unambiguous match to a single V gene segment. An earlier analysis of 500 to 700 of the donors classified V segments as functional when productive rearrangements were above 56.7% and as segregating when the standard deviation between donors was above 5%. A statistical classification framework was built to diagnose cytomegalovirus status from the catalog of TCR beta chain sequences. V and J gene assignment, in a later analysis, came from comparing TCR nucleotide sequences with IMGT/GENE-DB human TR gene sequences. The TCRdist pipeline was used in a later analysis to assign CDR3 sequences and most-parsimonious VDJ recombination scenarios. In a later analysis, each TCR beta chain was defined by its CDR3 amino acid sequence together with its V-gene family, and reads without a unique V-gene family were excluded. As a way to deal with suspected cross-contamination and a sequencing artifact, a later analysis dropped 592 nucleotide sequences that were highly shared and had low generation probability. In a later analysis, a clonal expansion index was calculated for each public chain from normalized within-repertoire ranks of inferred template counts. Generation probabilities in a later analysis came from a VDJ recombination model fitted to out-of-frame rearrangements, and those results were checked against IGoR. A later analysis scored TCR-TCR, TCR-HLA and TCR-CMV co-occurrence with hypergeometric tests, applying a repertoire-size bias correction to TCR pairs. A later analysis estimated false discovery rates by permuting HLA or CMV assignments 20 times. In a later analysis, co-occurring TCRs were grouped with DBSCAN, and TCRdist sequence similarity was added when clustering was performed within HLA-allele-positive subsets. For co-occurrence clustering, repertoires with fewer than 30,000 or more than 120,000 public chains were excluded, along with about five repertoires with anomalous nucleotide sharing. TCRdb limited this immuneACCESS table to in-frame rearrangements with V and J called. A share of clones is missing; checked studies link under half to unresolved V genes, and the rest is unexplained. V and J calls plus clone size are reproduced from that table; the DNA served to infer D and trimming. The sample table on file contains roughly 53,000 clones. Of the sample, 9.5% to 15% falls within the top ten clones.

In total, 630 or so healthy bone marrow donors made up the cohort. At the time of sampling, every cohort member was nominally healthy, though immune exposures that went unrecorded were likely present. The donor was CMV seropositive and was included in the group of approximately 300 seropositive cohort members. A peripheral blood sample was collected from each donor, and TCR beta sequencing was performed on peripheral blood mononuclear cells. Genomic DNA extraction from the blood cell samples was performed with the Qiagen DNeasy Blood Extraction Kit. Unmatched junction bases come to 14, with V trimmed by 4 bases and J by 6 bases. The CDR3 numbers 16 residues from cysteine through phenylalanine. Only CDR3 DNA is held: 48 bases, read in frame from base 1. The germline V gene supplies CDR1 SGHTA and CDR2 FQGNSA.

The sample taken for sequencing was PBMCs. This sequence uses TRBV7-2 and TRBJ2-7, and TRBD2 aligns with 8 junction nucleotides. This clonotype was obtained from a man between 18 and 29 years old in good health and CMV-seropositive. The nucleotides are TGTGCCAGCAGCTCGGATGGGACGGGAGGGTATCTCGAGCAGTACTTC. Its coded protein is CASSSDGTGGYLEQYF.